The text below deals with one T cell receptor (beta chain). The antigen remains undetermined. This entry is derived from a study of OX40 agonist ivuxolimab in advanced cancers. For the study at large: Patient treatment consisted of intravenous ivuxolimab administration every 2 weeks at 0.01 to 10 mg/kg.

Patients were excluded for autoimmune disease history or systemic immunosuppression. This table comes from immunoSEQ multiplex PCR, and its TCRdb copy is limited to in-frame clones, with some not included. Of approximately 68,000 clones listed, about 87% are singletons. Study findings and constraints: Among T cells, CD8+ cells averaged more expanded clones than CD4+ cells.

The sequence was obtained from an adult with an advanced solid tumor such as melanoma, head and neck, liver or kidney cancer. The sequencing used CD4+ or CD8+ T cells sorted from blood, collected in a trial of the OX40 agonist ivuxolimab.

CDR3 sequence (DNA): TGTGCCAGCCTAAACCGGGGGGCGCGAGATGAAAAACTGTTTTTT. Translation: CASLNRGARDEKLFF. The chain employs TRBV28 and TRBJ1-4, with D perhaps matching TRBD1 (6 bases). V dropped 8 bases and J dropped 6 bases, with 19 bases sitting between them. The CDR3 is 15 residues long. Per the germline V gene, CDR1 is MDHEN and CDR2 is SYDVKM.